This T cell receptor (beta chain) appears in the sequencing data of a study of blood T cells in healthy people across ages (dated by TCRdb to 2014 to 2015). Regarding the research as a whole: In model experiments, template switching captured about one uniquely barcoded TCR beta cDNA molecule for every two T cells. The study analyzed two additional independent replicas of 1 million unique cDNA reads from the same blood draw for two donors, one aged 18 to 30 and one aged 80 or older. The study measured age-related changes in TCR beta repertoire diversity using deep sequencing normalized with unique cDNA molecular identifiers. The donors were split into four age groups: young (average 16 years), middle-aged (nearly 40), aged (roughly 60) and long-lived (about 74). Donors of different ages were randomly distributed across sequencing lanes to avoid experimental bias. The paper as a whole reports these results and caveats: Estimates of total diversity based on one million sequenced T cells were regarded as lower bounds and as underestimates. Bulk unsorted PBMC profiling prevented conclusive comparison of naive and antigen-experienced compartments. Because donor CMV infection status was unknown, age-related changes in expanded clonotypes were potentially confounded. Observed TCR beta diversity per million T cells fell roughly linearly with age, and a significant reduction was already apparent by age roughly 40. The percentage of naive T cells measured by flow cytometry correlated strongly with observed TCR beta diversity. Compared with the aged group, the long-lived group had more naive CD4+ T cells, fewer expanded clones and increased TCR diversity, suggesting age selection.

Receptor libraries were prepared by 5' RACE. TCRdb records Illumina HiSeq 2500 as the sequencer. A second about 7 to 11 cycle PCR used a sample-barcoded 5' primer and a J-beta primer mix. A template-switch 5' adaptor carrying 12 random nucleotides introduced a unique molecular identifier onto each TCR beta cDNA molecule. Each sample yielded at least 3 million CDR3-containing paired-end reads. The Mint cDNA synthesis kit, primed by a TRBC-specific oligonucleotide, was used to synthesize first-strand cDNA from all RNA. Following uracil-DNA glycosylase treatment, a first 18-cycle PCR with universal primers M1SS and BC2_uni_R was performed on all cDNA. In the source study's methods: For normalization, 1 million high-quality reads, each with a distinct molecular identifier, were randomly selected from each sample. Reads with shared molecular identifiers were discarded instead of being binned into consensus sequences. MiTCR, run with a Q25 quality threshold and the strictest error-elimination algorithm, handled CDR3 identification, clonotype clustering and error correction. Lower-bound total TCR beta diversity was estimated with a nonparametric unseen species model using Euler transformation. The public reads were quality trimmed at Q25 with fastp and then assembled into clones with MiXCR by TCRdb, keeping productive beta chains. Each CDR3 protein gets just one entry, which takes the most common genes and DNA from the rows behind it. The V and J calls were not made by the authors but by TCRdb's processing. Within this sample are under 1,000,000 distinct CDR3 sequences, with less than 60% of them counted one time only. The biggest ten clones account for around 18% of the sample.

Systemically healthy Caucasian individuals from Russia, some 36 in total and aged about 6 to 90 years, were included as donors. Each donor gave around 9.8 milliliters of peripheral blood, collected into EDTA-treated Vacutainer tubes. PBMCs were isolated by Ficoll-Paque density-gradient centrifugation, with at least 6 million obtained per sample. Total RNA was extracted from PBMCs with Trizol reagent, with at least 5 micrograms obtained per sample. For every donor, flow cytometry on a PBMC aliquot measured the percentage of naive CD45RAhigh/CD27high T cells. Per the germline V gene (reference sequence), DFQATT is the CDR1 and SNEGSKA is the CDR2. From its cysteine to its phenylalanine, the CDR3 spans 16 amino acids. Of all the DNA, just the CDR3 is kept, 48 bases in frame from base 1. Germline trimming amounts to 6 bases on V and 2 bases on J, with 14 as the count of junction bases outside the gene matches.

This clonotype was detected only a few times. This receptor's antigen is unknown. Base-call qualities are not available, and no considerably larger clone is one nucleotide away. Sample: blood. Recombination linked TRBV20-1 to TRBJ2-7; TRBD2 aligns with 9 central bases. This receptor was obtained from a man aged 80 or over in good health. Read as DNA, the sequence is TGCAGTGCCGACATAGGGGTAGCGGGGGATACCTACGAGCAGTACTTC. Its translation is CSADIGVAGDTYEQYF.